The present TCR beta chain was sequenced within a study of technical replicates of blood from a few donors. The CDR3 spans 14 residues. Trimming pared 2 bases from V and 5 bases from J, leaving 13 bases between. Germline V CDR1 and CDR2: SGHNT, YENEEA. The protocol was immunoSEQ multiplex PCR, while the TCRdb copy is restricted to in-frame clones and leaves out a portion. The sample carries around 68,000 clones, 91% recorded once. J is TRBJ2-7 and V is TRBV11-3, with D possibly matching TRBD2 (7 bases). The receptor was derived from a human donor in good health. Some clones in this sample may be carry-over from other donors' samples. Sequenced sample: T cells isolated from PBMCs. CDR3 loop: CASSLFGGRDEQYF. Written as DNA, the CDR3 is TGTGCCAGCAGCTTATTCGGGGGGCGCGACGAGCAGTACTTC.